The 10 T cell receptor beta chains reported below all come from one sample, sequenced in a study of immune reconstitution after stem cell transplant in scleroderma. In TCRdb, the RT-PCR reads were re-called with MiXCR into one record per CDR3 protein. The sample includes over a thousand distinct CDR3 sequences, approximately 15% of them seen just once. This specimen was collected before or after autologous hematopoietic stem cell transplantation (not recorded which). Receptor source: a female donor with systemic sclerosis.

The sample holds one count of this clonotype. A clone one base away is much larger, so this may be a read error. The CDR3 here is CASSRGAGELFF. In nucleotides, the CDR3 is TGTGCCAGCAGTAGGGGCGCCGGGGAGCTGTTTTTT. The V call is TRBV6-2 or TRBV6-3, the J call TRBJ2-2; perhaps TRBD1 as D (5 bases). CDR3 length: 12 amino acids. V was cut by 5 bases and J by 6 bases, with 7 bases left in between. CDR1 and CDR2 (germline): MNHEY, SVGEGT.

By frequency in the sample, this clonotype is medium-sized. The chain combines TRBV19 with TRBJ2-4, with D possibly matching TRBD2 (7 bases). Trimming pared 5 bases from V and 4 bases from J, leaving 18 bases between. The CDR3 has 16 amino acids. CDR1 and CDR2 (germline): LNHDA, SQIVND (reference sequence). This CDR3 is CASSPRTRGAKNIQYF. The DNA for the CDR3 is TGTGCCAGTAGTCCCCGGACTAGGGGGGCGAAAAACATTCAGTACTTC.

J is TRBJ2-3 and V is TRBV29-1; D is possibly TRBD1 (6 bases). V was clipped by 6 bases and J by 5 bases, with 18 bases between them. CDR1 and CDR2 (germline): SQVTM, ANQGSEA. This CDR3 is built from 14 residues. The CDR3 DNA sequence: TGCAGCGTCCCGAAGGGGGACGGAGGAGATACGCAGTATTTT. It translates to CSVPKGDGGDTQYF.

The chain uses TRBV5-1 and TRBJ1-2, with a possible D match to TRBD1 (5 bases). Germline loops: CDR1 SGHRS, CDR2 YFSETQ. The CDR3 consists of 12 residues. V was pared by 0 bases and J by 12 bases, with 12 bases between. CDR3 protein: CASSLEGRRNTF. CDR3 sequence (DNA): TGCGCCAGCAGCTTGGAGGGACGGCGAAACACCTTC. The whole variable domain, remainder taken from reference TRBV5-1 and TRBJ1-2, is KAGVTQTPRYLIKTRGQQVTLSCSPISGHRSVSWYQQTPGQGLQFLFEYFSETQRNKGNFPGRFSGRQFSNSRSEMNVSTLELGDSALYLCASSLEGRRNTFGSGTRLTVV.

This chain links TRBV7-2 with TRBJ2-1; 7 positions match TRBD2. The trim removed 1 base at V and 0 bases at J, leaving 9 bases unmatched. The germline V gene encodes CDR1 SGHTA and CDR2 FQGNSA. The CDR3 is 18 residues long. This chain's CDR3 is CASSLGGGLRSSYNEQFF. In nucleotides, the CDR3 is TGTGCCAGCAGCTTAGGGGGAGGGCTTCGAAGCTCCTACAATGAGCAGTTCTTC.

By share of the sample, this clonotype is medium-sized (0.01 to 0.1%). The rearrangement links TRBV6-1 to TRBJ2-1; TRBD1 might be the D (6 bases). The CDR3 runs to 15 residues. V shed 6 bases and J shed 1 base, with 13 bases lying between them. Germline lookup yields CDR1 MNHNS and CDR2 SASEGT. The CDR3 DNA reads TGTGCCAGCAGACAGATCCAGGGGTCCTACAATGAGCAGTTCTTC. It is translated as CASRQIQGSYNEQFF.

By frequency in the sample, this clonotype is medium-sized. This rearrangement joins TRBV7-2 to TRBJ1-2; D is perhaps TRBD1 (5 bases). The CDR3 has 14 residues. Germline V gives CDR1 SGHTA, CDR2 FQGNSA. The V and J ends lost 5 bases and 8 bases respectively, with 18 bases between them. The CDR3, as DNA: TGTGCCAGCAGCCTAAACGGGGCAGCTAGGGGCTACACCTTC. It yields the protein CASSLNGAARGYTF.

In its sample, this clonotype was seen a few times. This chain joins TRBV18 and TRBJ2-2, with TRBD1 as a possible D gene (6 bases). V was trimmed by 5 bases and J by 5 bases, leaving 9 bases between them. Germline CDR1 is KGHSH and CDR2 is LQKENI. The CDR3 has 13 amino acids. CDR3 sequence: CASSAGDTGELFF. The DNA of the CDR3 is TGTGCCAGCTCAGCAGGGGATACCGGGGAGCTGTTTTTT.

The genes are TRBV6-1 and TRBJ1-6, with 8 bases fitting TRBD1. V dropped 7 bases and J dropped 8; count of bases not matched to a gene: 10. The CDR3 loop spans 15 amino acids. Germline values: CDR1 MNHNS, CDR2 SASEGT. The CDR3 is CASNGLGQGHSPLHF. As DNA, the CDR3 is TGTGCCAGCAACGGTTTAGGACAGGGACATTCACCCCTCCACTTT.

The V and J genes are TRBV18 and TRBJ2-7, with 9 bases that match TRBD2. Germline trimming cut 1 base from V and 0 bases from J; bases unmatched to any gene: 4. CDR1 is KGHSH and CDR2 is LQKENI in the germline V gene. The CDR3 loop spans 16 amino acids. The CDR3 loop is CASSPRTSAHSYEQYF. In nucleotides, the CDR3 is TGTGCCAGCTCACCACGGACTAGCGCCCACTCCTACGAGCAGTACTTC.